A single sample gave rise to the 2 T cell receptor beta chains below, sequenced in a study of beta chain features in type 1 diabetes. Study results and caveats: All four CD4+ subsets of Type 1 diabetes patients contained TCRB CDR3s that were moderately but significantly shorter.

Investigators reverse transcribed all isolated RNA, so they sequenced expressed TCRB transcripts. TCRdb keeps only in-frame clones here, not all; method: immunoSEQ multiplex PCR. The sample records approximately 600,000 clones, around 12% being singletons. No antigens are known for them. The sample taken for sequencing was naive CD4+ T cells from blood. The receptors stem from a man aged 25-45 years with type 1 diabetes.

This clone turned up a few times. The rearrangement links TRBV5-1 to TRBJ1-1, with TRBD1 as a possible D gene (5 bases). The CDR3 contains 16 residues. Germline loops: CDR1 SGHRS, CDR2 YFSETQ. Trimming stripped 3 bases from V and 7 bases from J, with 22 bases between. This CDR3 reads CASSSSRGTEANEAFF. For the CDR3, the DNA is TGCGCCAGCAGCTCTTCCCGGGGGACCGAGGCGAATGAAGCTTTCTTT. Full variable domain (outside the CDR3, taken from reference TRBV5-1 and TRBJ1-1): KAGVTQTPRYLIKTRGQQVTLSCSPISGHRSVSWYQQTPGQGLQFLFEYFSETQRNKGNFPGRFSGRQFSNSRSEMNVSTLELGDSALYLCASSSSRGTEANEAFFGQGTRLTVV.

The chain is built from TRBV7-8 and TRBJ1-2; D is unclear. Trimming cost V 1 base and J 2 bases, with 11 bases left between them. Germline V gives CDR1 SGHVS, CDR2 FQNEAQ. CDR3 length: 15 residues. The CDR3 bases are TGTGCCAGCAGCTTAGATATCATGCAGAACTATGGCTACACCTTC. It translates to CASSLDIMQNYGYTF.